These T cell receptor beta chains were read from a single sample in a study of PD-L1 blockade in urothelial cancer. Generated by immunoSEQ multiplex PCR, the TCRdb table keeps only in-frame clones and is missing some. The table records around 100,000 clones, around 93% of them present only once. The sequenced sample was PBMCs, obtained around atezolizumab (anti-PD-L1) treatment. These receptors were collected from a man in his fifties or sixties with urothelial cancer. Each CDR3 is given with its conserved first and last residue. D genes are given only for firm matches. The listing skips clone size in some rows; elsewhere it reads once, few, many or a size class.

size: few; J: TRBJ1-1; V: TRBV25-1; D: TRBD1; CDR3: CASNAGQGGPFF; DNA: TGTGCCAGCAACGCAGGACAGGGTGGGCCTTTCTTT
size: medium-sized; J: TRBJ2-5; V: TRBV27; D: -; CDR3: CASSLSTALGETQYF; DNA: TGTGCCAGCAGTTTATCGACAGCCTTGGGGGAGACCCAGTACTTC
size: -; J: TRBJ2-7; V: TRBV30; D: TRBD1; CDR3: CAYKRGPGEQYF; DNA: TGTGCCTATAAAAGGGGGCCGGGGGAGCAGTACTTC
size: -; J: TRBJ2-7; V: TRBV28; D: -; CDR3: CASSASPGRGRNEQYF; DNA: TGTGCCAGCAGTGCATCCCCTGGCCGCGGGCGCAACGAGCAGTACTTC
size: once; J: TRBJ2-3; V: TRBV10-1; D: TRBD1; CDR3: CASSEGQGTDTQYF; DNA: TGCGCCAGCAGTGAAGGACAGGGCACAGATACGCAGTATTTT
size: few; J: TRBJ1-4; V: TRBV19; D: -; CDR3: CASTTPGEGDEKLFF; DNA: TGTGCCAGTACCACCCCAGGGGAAGGCGATGAAAAACTGTTTTTT
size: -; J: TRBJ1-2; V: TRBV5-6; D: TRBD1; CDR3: CASSPRDRGSTYGYTF; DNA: TGTGCCAGCAGCCCCCGGGACAGGGGTTCCACCTATGGCTACACCTTC
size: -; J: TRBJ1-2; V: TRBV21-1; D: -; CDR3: CASSSGDHGYTF; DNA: TGTGCCAGCAGTAGCGGGGACCATGGCTACACCTTC
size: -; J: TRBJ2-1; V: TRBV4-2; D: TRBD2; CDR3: CASSPSGGAGVNEQFF; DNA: TGTGCCAGCAGCCCCTCGGGGGGGGCAGGGGTCAATGAGCAGTTCTTC
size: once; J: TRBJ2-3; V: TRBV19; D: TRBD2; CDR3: CATRNQREGTDTQYF; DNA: TGTGCCACCAGAAACCAGCGGGAGGGCACAGATACGCAGTATTTT
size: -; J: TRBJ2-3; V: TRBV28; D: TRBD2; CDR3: CASSLRGGTDTQYF; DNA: TGTGCCAGCAGTTTGCGGGGGGGCACAGATACGCAGTATTTT
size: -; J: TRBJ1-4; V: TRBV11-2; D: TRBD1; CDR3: CASSLRATGRTEKLFF; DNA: TGTGCCAGCAGCCTGAGAGCGACAGGGAGGACAGAAAAACTGTTTTTT
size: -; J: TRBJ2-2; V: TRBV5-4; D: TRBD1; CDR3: CASSLSDRGTGELFF; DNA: TGTGCCAGCAGCTTGTCGGACAGGGGCACCGGGGAGCTGTTTTTT
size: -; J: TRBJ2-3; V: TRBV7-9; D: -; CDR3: CASSSWRDVDTQYF; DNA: TGTGCCAGCAGCTCGTGGAGGGATGTAGATACGCAGTATTTT
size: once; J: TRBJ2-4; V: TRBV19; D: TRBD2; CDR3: CASSIVRSGGGALAKNIQYF; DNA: TGTGCCAGTAGTATAGTACGAAGCGGGGGGGGCGCGCTAGCCAAAAACATTCAGTACTTC
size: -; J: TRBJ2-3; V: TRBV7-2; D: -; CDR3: CATLMGLGTDTQYF; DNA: TGTGCCACCCTAATGGGGCTCGGCACAGATACGCAGTATTTT
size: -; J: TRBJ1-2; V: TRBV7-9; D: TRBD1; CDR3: CASSSQGVNGYTF; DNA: TGTGCCAGCAGCTCTCAGGGGGTGAATGGCTACACCTTC
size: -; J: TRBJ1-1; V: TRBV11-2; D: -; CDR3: CASSLNIAGGNTEAFF; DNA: TGTGCCAGCAGCTTAAACATAGCGGGGGGGAACACTGAAGCTTTCTTT
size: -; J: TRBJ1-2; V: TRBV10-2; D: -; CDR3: CASSASENYGYTF; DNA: TGCGCCAGCAGTGCTAGTGAAAACTATGGCTACACCTTC
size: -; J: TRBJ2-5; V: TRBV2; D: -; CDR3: CASSRTGKETQYF; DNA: TGTGCCAGCAGTCGGACGGGGAAAGAGACCCAGTACTTC
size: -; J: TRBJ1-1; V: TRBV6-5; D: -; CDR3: CASRWGRLKEAFF; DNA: TGTGCCAGCAGATGGGGGCGACTCAAAGAGGCTTTCTTT
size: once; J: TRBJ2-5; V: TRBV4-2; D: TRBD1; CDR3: CASSQDLGDSLETQYF; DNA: TGTGCCAGCAGCCAAGATCTAGGGGACAGTCTAGAGACCCAGTACTTC
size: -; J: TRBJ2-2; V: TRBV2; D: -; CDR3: CASSRESRGELFF; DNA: TGTGCCAGCAGTAGGGAGAGTAGGGGGGAGCTGTTTTTT
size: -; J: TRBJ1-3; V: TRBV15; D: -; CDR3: CATSRDIQGVNTIYF; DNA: TGTGCCACCAGCAGAGATATACAGGGCGTAAACACCATATATTTT
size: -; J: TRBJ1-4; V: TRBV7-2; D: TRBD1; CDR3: CASSYTGTANEKLFF; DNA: TGTGCCAGCAGTTATACCGGGACAGCTAATGAAAAACTGTTTTTT
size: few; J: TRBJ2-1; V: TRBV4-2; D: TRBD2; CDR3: CASSQEGGLNEQFF; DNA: TGTGCCAGCAGCCAAGAGGGGGGGTTGAATGAGCAGTTCTTC
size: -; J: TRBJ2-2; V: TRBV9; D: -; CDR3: CASSVDVRLGQGRTGELFF; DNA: TGTGCCAGCAGCGTAGACGTTCGCTTGGGCCAGGGAAGGACCGGGGAGCTGTTTTTT
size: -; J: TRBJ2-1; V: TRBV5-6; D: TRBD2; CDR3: CASSPIAGAGNEQFF; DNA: TGTGCCAGCAGCCCAATAGCGGGAGCGGGCAATGAGCAGTTCTTC
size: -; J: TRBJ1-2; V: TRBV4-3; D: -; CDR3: CASSQAVRDPVYGYTF; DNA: TGCGCCAGCAGCCAAGCGGTCCGGGATCCCGTCTATGGCTACACCTTC
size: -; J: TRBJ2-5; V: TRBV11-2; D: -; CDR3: CASSLAPAGRETQYF; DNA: TGTGCCAGCAGCTTAGCCCCCGCCGGTCGGGAGACCCAGTACTTC
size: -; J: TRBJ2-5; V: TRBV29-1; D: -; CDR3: CSVETGGEETQYF; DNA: TGCAGCGTTGAGACAGGTGGAGAAGAGACCCAGTACTTC
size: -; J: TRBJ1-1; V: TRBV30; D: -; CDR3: CAWSLGGYQAFF; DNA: TGTGCCTGGAGCTTAGGAGGTTACCAAGCTTTCTTT
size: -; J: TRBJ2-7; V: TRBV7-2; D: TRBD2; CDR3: CASSAPPSGVYF; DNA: TGTGCCAGCAGCGCTCCACCGAGCGGGGTGTACTTC
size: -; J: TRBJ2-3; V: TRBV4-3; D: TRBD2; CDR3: CASSQAGGGKADTQYF; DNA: TGCGCCAGCAGCCAAGCCGGGGGAGGGAAGGCAGATACGCAGTATTTT
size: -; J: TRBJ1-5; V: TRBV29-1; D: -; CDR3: CSVQTGPYSNQPQHF; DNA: TGCAGCGTTCAGACAGGTCCTTATAGCAATCAGCCCCAGCATTTT
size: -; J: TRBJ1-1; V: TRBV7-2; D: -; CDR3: CASSIDRNTEAFF; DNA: TGTGCCAGCAGTATAGACAGGAACACTGAAGCTTTCTTT
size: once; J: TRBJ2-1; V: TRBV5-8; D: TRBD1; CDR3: CASSLAGWTGVDNEQFF; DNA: TGTGCCAGCAGCTTGGCCGGTTGGACAGGGGTGGACAATGAGCAGTTCTTC
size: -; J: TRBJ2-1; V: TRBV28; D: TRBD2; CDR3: CASSLSVAGGWNNEQFF; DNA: TGTGCCAGCAGTTTATCTGTGGCGGGAGGTTGGAACAATGAGCAGTTCTTC
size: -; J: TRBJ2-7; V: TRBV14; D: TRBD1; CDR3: CASSPGTGGFYEQYF; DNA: TGTGCCAGCAGCCCCGGGACAGGGGGCTTTTACGAGCAGTACTTC
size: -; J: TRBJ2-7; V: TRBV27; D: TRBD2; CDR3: CASSFTLAGSSYEQYF; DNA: TGTGCCAGCAGTTTTACACTAGCGGGATCTAGTTACGAGCAGTACTTC
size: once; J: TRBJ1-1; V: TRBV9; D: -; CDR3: CASSAPDRSTEAFF; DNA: TGTGCCAGCAGCGCCCCCGACAGGTCCACTGAAGCTTTCTTT
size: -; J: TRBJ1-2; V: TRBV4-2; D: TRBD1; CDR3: CASSQDPTGRYGYTF; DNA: TGTGCCAGCAGCCAAGATCCGACAGGGCGCTATGGCTACACCTTC
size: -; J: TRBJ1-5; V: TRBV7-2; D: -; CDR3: CASSLDQVGSNQPQHF; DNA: TGTGCCAGCAGCTTAGATCAGGTCGGCAGCAATCAGCCCCAGCATTTT
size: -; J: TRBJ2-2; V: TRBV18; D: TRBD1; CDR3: CASSPMTGPNTGELFF; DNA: TGTGCCAGCTCTCCTATGACAGGGCCGAACACCGGGGAGCTGTTTTTT
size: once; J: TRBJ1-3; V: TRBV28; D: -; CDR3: CASSFRGQYSGNTIYF; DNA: TGTGCCAGCAGTTTCAGAGGACAGTATTCTGGAAACACCATATATTTT
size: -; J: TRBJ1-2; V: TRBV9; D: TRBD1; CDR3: CASSVGQGANYGYTF; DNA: TGTGCCAGCAGCGTGGGACAGGGGGCAAACTATGGCTACACCTTC
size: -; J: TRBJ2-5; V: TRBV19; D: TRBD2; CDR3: CASRNSGGRETQYF; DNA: TGTGCCAGTAGAAACAGCGGGGGGAGAGAGACCCAGTACTTC
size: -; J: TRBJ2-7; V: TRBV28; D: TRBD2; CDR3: CASRSGTGPYEQYF; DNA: TGTGCCAGCAGGAGCGGGACTGGCCCCTACGAGCAGTACTTC
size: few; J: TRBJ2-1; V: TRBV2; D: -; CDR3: CASSEQGINEQFF; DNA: TGTGCCAGCAGTGAACAGGGCATCAATGAGCAGTTCTTC
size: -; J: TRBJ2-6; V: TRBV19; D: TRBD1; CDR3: CASDRGSGANVLTF; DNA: TGTGCCAGTGACAGGGGTTCTGGGGCCAACGTCCTGACTTTC
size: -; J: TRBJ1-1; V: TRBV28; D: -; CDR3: CASSSGAGLRTEAFF; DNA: TGTGCCAGCAGTTCAGGGGCAGGATTGAGAACTGAAGCTTTCTTT
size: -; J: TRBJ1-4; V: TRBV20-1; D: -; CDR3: CSALGKLFF; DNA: TGCAGTGCTCTCGGGAAACTGTTTTTT
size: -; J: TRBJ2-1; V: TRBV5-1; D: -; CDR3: CASSFRTGSPNEQFF; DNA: TGCGCCAGCAGCTTTAGAACAGGGAGTCCAAATGAGCAGTTCTTC
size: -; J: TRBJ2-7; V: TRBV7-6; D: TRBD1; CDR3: CASSQVAGQGSYEQYF; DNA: TGTGCCAGCAGCCAAGTCGCGGGACAGGGATCCTACGAGCAGTACTTC
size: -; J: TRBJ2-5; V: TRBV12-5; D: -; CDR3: CASGQRSGRPQETQYF; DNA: TGTGCTAGTGGCCAAAGATCGGGGAGGCCCCAAGAGACCCAGTACTTC
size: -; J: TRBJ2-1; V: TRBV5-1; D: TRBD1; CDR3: CASSLGPLGQGSEQFF; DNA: TGCGCCAGCAGCTTGGGGCCCCTTGGACAGGGGAGCGAGCAGTTCTTC
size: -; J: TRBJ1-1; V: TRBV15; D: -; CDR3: CATSITRGNTEAFF; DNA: TGTGCCACCAGCATAACCCGGGGGAACACTGAAGCTTTCTTT
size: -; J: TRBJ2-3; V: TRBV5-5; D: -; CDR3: CASSLGTSTDTQYF; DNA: TGTGCCAGCAGCTTGGGAACTAGCACAGATACGCAGTATTTT